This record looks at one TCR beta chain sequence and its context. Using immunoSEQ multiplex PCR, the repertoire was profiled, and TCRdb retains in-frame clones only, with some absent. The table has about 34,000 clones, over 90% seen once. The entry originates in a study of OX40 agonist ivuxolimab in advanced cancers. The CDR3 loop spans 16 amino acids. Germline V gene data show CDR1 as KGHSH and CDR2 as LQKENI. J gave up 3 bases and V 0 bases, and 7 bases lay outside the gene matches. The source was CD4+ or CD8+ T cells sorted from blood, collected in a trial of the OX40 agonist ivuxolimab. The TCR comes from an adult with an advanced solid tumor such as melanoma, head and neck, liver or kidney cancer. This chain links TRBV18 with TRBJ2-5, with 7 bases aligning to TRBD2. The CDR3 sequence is CASSPPVSGQKETQYF. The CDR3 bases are TGTGCCAGCTCACCACCTGTTAGCGGGCAAAAAGAGACCCAGTACTTC.